The entry below describes one TCR beta chain. This entry comes from a study of blood T cells in healthy people across ages. This CDR3 is built from 13 residues. The V end was cut by 4 bases, the J end by 2 bases, with 9 bases between. No fewer than 5 micrograms of total RNA were isolated from every sample. Alongside a J-beta primer mix, a sample-barcoded 5' primer served in a second PCR lasting about 7 to 12 cycles. Every sample gave at least 2.5 million paired-end reads containing CDR3. Each CDR3 protein is one row after TCRdb ran MiXCR on the 5' RACE reads. The profile shows about 670,000 distinct CDR3 sequences, approximately 40% of them singletons.

Sequencing used blood. This sequence originates from a man aged 80 or over in good health. The genes are TRBV12-3 or TRBV12-4 and TRBJ2-7, with D tentatively TRBD1 or TRBD2 (5 bases each). The CDR3, as DNA: TGTGCCAGCAGTTGGGACCGTACCTACGAGCAGTACTTC. This gives the protein CASSWDRTYEQYF.